The sequence of this T cell receptor (beta chain) was determined in a study of vaccination effects on CD4 cells after COVID-19. Germline assignment: CDR1 SGHTA and CDR2 FQGNSA. This CDR3 contains 14 residues. The V end lost 3 bases, the J end lost 5 bases, and 13 bases lay between the germline ends. Sequenced by immunoSEQ multiplex PCR; TCRdb stores in-frame clones only, minus some. The sample has 15,000 or so clones; about 78% are singletons. Points on this clone: Its antigen remains unidentified.

Sequencing followed a ViraFEST assay step that expanded antigen-specific CD4+ T cells with viral peptide pools. It was after 10 days of culture that CD4+ T cells were isolated. Either the mRNA-1273 or the BNT162b2 vaccine was given to participants as two doses. Neither prior SARS-CoV-2 infection nor positive nucleocapsid antibodies were present in the vaccine recipients. It was on days 3 and 7 that half the medium was replaced with IL-2 medium. Sequenced material: CD4+ T cells from PBMCs cultured with HCoV-NL63 spike peptides, taken after COVID-19 vaccination. The chain uses TRBV7-2 and TRBJ2-5, with a tentative D call TRBD1 (5 bases). The origin of this receptor is a human donor who received a COVID-19 vaccine. CDR3 protein: CASSLGLTRETQYF. As DNA, the CDR3 is TGTGCCAGCAGCTTGGGGCTCACGCGGGAGACCCAGTACTTC.